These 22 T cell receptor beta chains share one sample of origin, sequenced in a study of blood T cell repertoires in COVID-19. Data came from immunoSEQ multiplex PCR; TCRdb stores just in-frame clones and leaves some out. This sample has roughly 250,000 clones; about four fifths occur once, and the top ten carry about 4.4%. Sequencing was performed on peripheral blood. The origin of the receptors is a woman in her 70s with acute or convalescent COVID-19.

The CDR3 here is CASSLAISGNTIYF. CDR3 coding DNA: TGTGCCAGCAGCTTAGCGATCTCTGGAAACACCATATATTTT. The V gene is TRBV6-2 or TRBV6-3, the J gene TRBJ1-3, with unresolved D. The CDR3 runs 14 residues. Germline V gene data show CDR1 as MNHEY and CDR2 as SVGEGT. V dropped 6 bases and J dropped 0 bases, with 9 bases sitting between them.

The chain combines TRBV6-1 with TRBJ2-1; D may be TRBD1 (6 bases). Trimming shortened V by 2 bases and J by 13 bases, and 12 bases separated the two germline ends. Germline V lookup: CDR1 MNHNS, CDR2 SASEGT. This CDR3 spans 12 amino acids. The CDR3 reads CASSESVDSQFF. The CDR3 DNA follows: TGTGCCAGCAGTGAATCTGTGGACAGCCAGTTCTTC.

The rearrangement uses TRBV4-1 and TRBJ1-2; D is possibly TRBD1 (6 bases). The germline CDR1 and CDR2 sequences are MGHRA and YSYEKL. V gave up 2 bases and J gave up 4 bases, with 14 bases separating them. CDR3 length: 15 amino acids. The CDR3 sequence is CASSQTRGGGYGYTF. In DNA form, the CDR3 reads TGCGCCAGCAGCCAAACCAGGGGAGGGGGCTATGGCTACACCTTC.

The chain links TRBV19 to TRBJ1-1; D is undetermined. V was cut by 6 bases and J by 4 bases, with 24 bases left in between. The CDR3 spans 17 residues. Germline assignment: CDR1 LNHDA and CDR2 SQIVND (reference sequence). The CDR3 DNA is TGTGCCAGTAGCGACTTCGGCGGGCTCTTGAGGAGCACTGAAGCTTTCTTT. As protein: CASSDFGGLLRSTEAFF.

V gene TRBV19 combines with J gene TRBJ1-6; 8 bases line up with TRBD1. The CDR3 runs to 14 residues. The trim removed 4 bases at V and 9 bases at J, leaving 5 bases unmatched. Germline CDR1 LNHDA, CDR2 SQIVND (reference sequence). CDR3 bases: TGTGCCAGTAGTAGACAGGGGTTCGGTTCACCCCTCCACTTT. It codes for CASSRQGFGSPLHF.

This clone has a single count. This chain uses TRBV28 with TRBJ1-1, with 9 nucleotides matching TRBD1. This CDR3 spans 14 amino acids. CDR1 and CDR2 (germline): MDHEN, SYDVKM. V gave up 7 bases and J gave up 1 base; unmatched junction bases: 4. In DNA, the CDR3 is TGTGCCAGCACCCCACAGGGGGCGAACACTGAAGCTTTCTTT. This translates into CASTPQGANTEAFF.

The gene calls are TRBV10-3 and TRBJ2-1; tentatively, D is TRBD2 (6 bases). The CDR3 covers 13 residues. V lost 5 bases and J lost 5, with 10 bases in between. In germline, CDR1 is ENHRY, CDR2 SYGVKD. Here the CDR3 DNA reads TGTGCCATCAGTTCGGGAGATAACAATGAGCAGTTCTTC. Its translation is CAISSGDNNEQFF.

CDR3 sequence: CASSIRGREEGEAFF. The CDR3 DNA sequence: TGTGCCAGTAGTATACGAGGCAGGGAGGAAGGTGAAGCTTTCTTT. V usage is TRBV19 and J usage is TRBJ1-1; maybe TRBD1 (5 bases). The CDR3 sequence is 15 residues long. The V gene's germline CDR1 is LNHDA and CDR2 SQIVND (reference sequence). V lost 2 bases and J 7 bases, leaving 17 bases between the germline ends.

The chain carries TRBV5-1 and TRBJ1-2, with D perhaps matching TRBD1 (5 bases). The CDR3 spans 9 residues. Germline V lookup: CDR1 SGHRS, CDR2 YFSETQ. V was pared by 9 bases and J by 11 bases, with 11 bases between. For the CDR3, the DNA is TGCGCCAACAGGCTCCGGTACACCTTC. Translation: CANRLRYTF.

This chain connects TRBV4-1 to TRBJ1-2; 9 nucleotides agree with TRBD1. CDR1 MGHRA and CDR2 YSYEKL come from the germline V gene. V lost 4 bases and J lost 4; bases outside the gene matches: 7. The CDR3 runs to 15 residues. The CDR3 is CASSRQGEVGYGYTF. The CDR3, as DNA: TGCGCCAGCAGCCGACAGGGGGAAGTTGGCTATGGCTACACCTTC.

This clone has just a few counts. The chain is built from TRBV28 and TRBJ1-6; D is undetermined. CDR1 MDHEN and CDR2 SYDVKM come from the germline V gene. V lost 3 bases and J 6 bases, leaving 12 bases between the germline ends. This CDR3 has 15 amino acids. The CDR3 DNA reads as TGTGCCAGCAGTTTGGGCCAGAATCTTAATTCACCCCTCCACTTT. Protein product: CASSLGQNLNSPLHF. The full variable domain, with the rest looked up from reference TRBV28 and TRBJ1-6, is DVKVTQSSRYLVKRTGEKVFLECVQDMDHENMFWYRQDPGLGLRLIYFSYDVKMKEKGDIPEGYSVSREKKERFSLILESASTNQTSMYLCASSLGQNLNSPLHFGNGTRLTVT.

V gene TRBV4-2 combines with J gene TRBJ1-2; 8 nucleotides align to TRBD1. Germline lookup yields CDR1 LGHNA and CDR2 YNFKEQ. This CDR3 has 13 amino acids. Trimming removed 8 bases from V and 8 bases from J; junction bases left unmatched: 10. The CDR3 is CASSMNRGEGYTF. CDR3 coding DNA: TGTGCCAGCTCTATGAACAGGGGGGAAGGCTACACCTTC.

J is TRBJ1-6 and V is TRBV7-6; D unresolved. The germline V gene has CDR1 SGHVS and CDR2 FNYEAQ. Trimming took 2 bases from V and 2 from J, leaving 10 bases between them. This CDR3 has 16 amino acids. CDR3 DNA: TGTGCCAGCAGCTTATCGAGGGAGGCCTATAATTCACCCCTCCACTTT. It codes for CASSLSREAYNSPLHF.

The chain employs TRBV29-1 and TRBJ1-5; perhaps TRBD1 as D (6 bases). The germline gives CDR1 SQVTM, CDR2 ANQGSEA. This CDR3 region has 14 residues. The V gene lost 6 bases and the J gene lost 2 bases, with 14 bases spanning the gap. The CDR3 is CSVGGQTGNQPQHF. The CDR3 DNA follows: TGCAGCGTCGGTGGACAGACGGGCAATCAGCCCCAGCATTTT.

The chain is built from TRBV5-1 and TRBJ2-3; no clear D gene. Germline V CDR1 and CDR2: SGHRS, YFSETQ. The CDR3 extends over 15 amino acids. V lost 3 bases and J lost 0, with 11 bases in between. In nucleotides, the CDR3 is TGCGCCAGCAGCTCTATACCGGAGAGCACAGATACGCAGTATTTT. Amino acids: CASSSIPESTDTQYF.

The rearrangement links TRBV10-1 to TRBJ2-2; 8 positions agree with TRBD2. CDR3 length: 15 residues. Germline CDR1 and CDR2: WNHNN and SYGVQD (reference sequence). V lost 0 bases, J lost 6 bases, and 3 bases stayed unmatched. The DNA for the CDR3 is TGCGCCAGCAGTGAGTCAATTAGCGGGGCCGGGGAGCTGTTTTTT. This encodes CASSESISGAGELFF.

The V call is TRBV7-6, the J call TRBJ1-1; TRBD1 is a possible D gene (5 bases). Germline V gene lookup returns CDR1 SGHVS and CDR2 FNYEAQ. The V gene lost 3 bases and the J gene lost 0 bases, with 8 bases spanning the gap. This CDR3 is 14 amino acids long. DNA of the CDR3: TGTGCCAGCAGCTTGGCAGGGATGAACACTGAAGCTTTCTTT. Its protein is CASSLAGMNTEAFF.

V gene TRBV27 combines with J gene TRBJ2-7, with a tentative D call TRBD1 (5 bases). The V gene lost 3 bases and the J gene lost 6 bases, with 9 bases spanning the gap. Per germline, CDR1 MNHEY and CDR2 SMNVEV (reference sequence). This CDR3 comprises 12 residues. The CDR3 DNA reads TGTGCCAGCAGTTTTAAAGGGGCCGAGCAGTACTTC. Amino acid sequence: CASSFKGAEQYF.

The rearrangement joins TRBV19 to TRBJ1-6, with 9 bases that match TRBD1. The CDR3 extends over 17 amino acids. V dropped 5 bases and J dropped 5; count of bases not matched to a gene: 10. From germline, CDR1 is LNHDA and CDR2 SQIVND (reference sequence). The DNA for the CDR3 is TGTGCCAGTAGTTTACCGGACAGGGGAGATAATAATTCACCCCTCCACTTT. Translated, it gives CASSLPDRGDNNSPLHF.

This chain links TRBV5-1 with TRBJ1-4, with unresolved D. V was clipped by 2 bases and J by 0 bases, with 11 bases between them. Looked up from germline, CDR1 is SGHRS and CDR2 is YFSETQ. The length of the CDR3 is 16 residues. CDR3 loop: CASSLAGHATNEKLFF. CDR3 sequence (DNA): TGCGCCAGCAGCTTAGCAGGCCATGCAACTAATGAAAAACTGTTTTTT.

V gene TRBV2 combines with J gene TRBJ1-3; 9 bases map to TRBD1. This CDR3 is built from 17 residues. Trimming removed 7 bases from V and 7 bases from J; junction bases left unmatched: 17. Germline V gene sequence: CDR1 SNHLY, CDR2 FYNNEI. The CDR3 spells CASKRGWGQGVSNTIYF. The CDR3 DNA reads TGTGCCAGCAAAAGAGGTTGGGGACAGGGAGTTTCGAACACCATATATTTT.

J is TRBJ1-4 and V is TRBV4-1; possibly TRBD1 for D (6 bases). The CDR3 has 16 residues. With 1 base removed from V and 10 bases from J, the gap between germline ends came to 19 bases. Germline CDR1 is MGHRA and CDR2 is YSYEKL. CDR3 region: CASSQGVGTIVAKLFF. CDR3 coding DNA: TGCGCCAGCAGCCAAGGGGTGGGGACAATCGTGGCAAAACTGTTTTTT.